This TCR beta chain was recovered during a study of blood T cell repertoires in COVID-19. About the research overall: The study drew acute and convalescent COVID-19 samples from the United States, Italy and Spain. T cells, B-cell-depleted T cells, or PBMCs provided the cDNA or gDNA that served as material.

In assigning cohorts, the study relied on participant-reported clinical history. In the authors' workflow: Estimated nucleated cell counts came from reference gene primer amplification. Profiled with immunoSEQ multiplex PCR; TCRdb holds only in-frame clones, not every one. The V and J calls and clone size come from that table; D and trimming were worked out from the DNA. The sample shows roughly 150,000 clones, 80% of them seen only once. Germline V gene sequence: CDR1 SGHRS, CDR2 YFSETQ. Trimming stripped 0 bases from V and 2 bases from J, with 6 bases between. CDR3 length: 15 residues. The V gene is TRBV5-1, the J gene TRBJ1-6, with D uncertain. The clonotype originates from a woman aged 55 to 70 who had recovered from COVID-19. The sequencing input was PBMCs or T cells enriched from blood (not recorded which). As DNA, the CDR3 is TGCGCCAGCAGCTTGGGGGAGGCCTATAATTCACCCCTCCACTTT. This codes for CASSLGEAYNSPLHF.